This entry lists 20 T cell receptor beta chains sequenced from one sample in a study of cytomegalovirus exposure and HLA in healthy donors. The PCR contained 60 Vbeta and 13 Jbeta primers. Assay: immunoSEQ multiplex PCR; the TCRdb copy retains only in-frame clones and omits some. Counted here are around 190,000 clones, 70% to 85% occurring once; the ten biggest clones make up around 1.2%. Specimen: PBMCs. The receptor source for this set is a girl aged 2 to 9 in good health and CMV-seropositive.

The rearrangement links TRBV19 to TRBJ1-2; D might be TRBD1 (5 bases). CDR1 is LNHDA, CDR2 SQIVND, per germline (reference sequence). This CDR3 comprises 12 residues. The ends were cut back, 7 bases at V and 3 bases at J, with 9 bases in the middle. Here the CDR3 DNA reads TGTGCCAGTAAAAGGGGCCACTATGGCTACACCTTC. Residues: CASKRGHYGYTF.

In DNA form, the CDR3 reads TGTGCCAGCAGTCCTGGACAGGGCAATCAGCCCCAGCATTTT. Translated: CASSPGQGNQPQHF. The rearrangement uses TRBV7-8 and TRBJ1-5, with TRBD1 identical over 7 bases. The CDR3 contains 14 residues. Germline trimming cut 6 bases from V and 2 bases from J; bases unmatched to any gene: 4. Per the germline V gene, CDR1 is SGHVS and CDR2 is FQNEAQ.

The V and J genes are TRBV10-3 and TRBJ2-1; 9 bases map to TRBD2. This CDR3 has 14 residues. Trimming took 7 bases from V and 7 from J; bases not matched to a gene: 8. CDR1 and CDR2 from the germline V gene are ENHRY and SYGVKD. This chain's CDR3 is CAIKVAGDDNEQFF. As DNA, the CDR3 is TGTGCCATCAAAGTAGCGGGAGATGATAATGAGCAGTTCTTC.

The gene calls are TRBV11-3 and TRBJ2-5; 7 nucleotides line up with TRBD2. This CDR3 comprises 16 residues. CDR1 and CDR2 (germline): SGHNT, YENEEA. Unmatched junction bases numbered 9, after V lost 1 base and J lost 4 bases. CDR3 residues: CASSLAPAGVIETQYF. DNA of the CDR3: TGTGCCAGCAGCTTAGCACCGGCGGGAGTCATAGAGACCCAGTACTTC. Full variable domain (missing parts from reference TRBV11-3 and TRBJ2-5): EAGVVQSPRYKIIEKKQPVAFWCNPISGHNTLYWYLQNLGQGPELLIRYENEEAVDDSQLPKDRFSAERLKGVDSTLKIQPAELGDSAVYLCASSLAPAGVIETQYFGPGTRLLVL.

This chain links TRBV10-2 with TRBJ1-5; D is unresolved. The V end lost 0 bases, the J end lost 0 bases, and 9 bases lay between the germline ends. In germline, CDR1 is WSHSY, CDR2 SAAADI. CDR3 length equals 16 residues. CDR3 sequence: CASSESPFSSNQPQHF. The CDR3 DNA reads as TGCGCCAGCAGTGAGTCCCCCTTTTCTAGCAATCAGCCCCAGCATTTT.

CDR3 DNA: TGCGCCAGCAGCTCCTCAGGAGGGAGCTATGGCTACACCTTC. This codes for CASSSSGGSYGYTF. The V call is TRBV5-1, the J call TRBJ1-2, with D hard to call. CDR3 length: 14 amino acids. CDR1 is SGHRS and CDR2 is YFSETQ in the germline V gene. The V end was cut by 3 bases, the J end by 4 bases, with 13 bases between.

V gene TRBV5-1 combines with J gene TRBJ2-5; no firm D call. Trimming removed 2 bases at V and 5 bases at J, with 10 bases between. This CDR3 has 13 amino acids. Per germline, CDR1 SGHRS and CDR2 YFSETQ. CDR3: CASSFAASETQYF. CDR3 in DNA: TGCGCCAGCAGCTTTGCGGCTTCGGAGACCCAGTACTTC.

V is TRBV9 and J is TRBJ2-2; perhaps TRBD2 as D (6 bases). The V end lost 2 bases, the J end lost 5 bases, and 22 bases lay between the germline ends. The CDR3 loop spans 18 amino acids. Germline V gene lookup returns CDR1 SGDLS and CDR2 YYNGEE. The DNA for the CDR3 is TGTGCCAGCAGCGTCACCCCGGACCCCCGGGAGTTTACCGGGGAGCTGTTTTTT. Encoded protein: CASSVTPDPREFTGELFF.

V usage is TRBV5-1 and J usage is TRBJ2-7; the D gene is possibly TRBD2 (7 bases). Germline V gene data show CDR1 as SGHRS and CDR2 as YFSETQ. CDR3 size: 15 residues. Between the trimmed V and J ends, which lost 4 bases and 2 bases, there was a span of 16 bases. The CDR3 reads CASSGGAGSPYEQYF. The CDR3 DNA reads TGCGCCAGCAGCGGGGGGGCGGGGAGTCCCTACGAGCAGTACTTC.

The chain combines TRBV5-6 with TRBJ1-2, with 7 positions matching TRBD1. V trimming: 4 bases; J trimming: 6 bases; junction bases outside the gene matches: 6. The CDR3 runs to 13 residues. The germline CDR1 and CDR2 sequences are SGHDT and YYEEEE. The CDR3 DNA reads as TGTGCCAGCAGCCTAGACAGGGAGAATGGCTACACCTTC. This encodes CASSLDRENGYTF.

V usage is TRBV2 and J usage is TRBJ1-6; TRBD1 matches at 10 bases. This CDR3 has 18 residues. Germline CDR1 reads SNHLY; CDR2 reads FYNNEI. J lost 6 bases, V lost 6 bases, and 14 bases had no gene match. CDR3 region: CASRDLGTGAWGNSPLHF. DNA of the CDR3: TGTGCCAGCAGGGACCTTGGGACAGGGGCTTGGGGTAATTCACCCCTCCACTTT.

This clone was seen once. The chain recombines TRBV25-1 with TRBJ1-5; 7 bases map to TRBD1. The CDR3 totals 13 residues. Trimming removed 3 bases from V and 7 bases from J; junction bases left unmatched: 3. In germline, CDR1 is MGHDK, CDR2 SYGVNS. The CDR3 loop reads CASSDPGGQPQHF. Written as DNA, the CDR3 is TGTGCCAGCAGTGATCCAGGGGGACAGCCCCAGCATTTT. The full variable domain, completed using reference TRBV25-1 and TRBJ1-5, is EADIYQTPRYLVIGTGKKITLECSQTMGHDKMYWYQQDPGMELHLIHYSYGVNSTEKGDLSSESTVSRIRTEHFPLTLESARPSHTSQYLCASSDPGGQPQHFGDGTRLSIL.

In DNA form, the CDR3 reads TGCGCCAGCAGCCACCCAACCGGGAATTCCTATGGCTACACCTTC. Translation gives CASSHPTGNSYGYTF. V gene TRBV4-1 combines with J gene TRBJ1-2; D call uncertain. The CDR3 runs 15 residues. Trimming took 3 bases from V and 4 from J, leaving 15 bases between them. Germline lookup yields CDR1 MGHRA and CDR2 YSYEKL.

J is TRBJ1-1 and V is TRBV4-1, with 9 bases that match TRBD1. With 5 bases clipped from V and 5 bases from J, the junction kept 9 bases outside the gene matches. The CDR3 is 15 residues long. Germline CDR1 reads MGHRA; CDR2 reads YSYEKL. The CDR3, as DNA: TGCGCCAGCAGCGTAACACAGGGGGCGGAAACTGAAGCTTTCTTT. Translating gives CASSVTQGAETEAFF.

The rearrangement links TRBV27 to TRBJ2-3, with D possibly matching TRBD2 (6 bases). This CDR3 is 17 amino acids long. Germline values: CDR1 MNHEY, CDR2 SMNVEV (reference sequence). V gave up 1 base and J gave up 7 bases, with 21 bases separating them. The CDR3 reads CASSLFGLTGMVHTQYF. The CDR3 bases are TGTGCCAGCAGTTTATTCGGACTAACGGGGATGGTACATACGCAGTATTTT.

This clone has only one observation. The chain uses TRBV27 and TRBJ2-7, with D perhaps matching TRBD1 (5 bases). This CDR3 has 16 residues. Trimming shortened V by 0 bases and J by 2 bases, and 14 bases separated the two germline ends. Germline V CDR1 and CDR2: MNHEY, SMNVEV (reference sequence). The CDR3 loop reads CASSLSMLRQPYEQYF. The CDR3 region has the DNA TGTGCCAGCAGTTTATCGATGCTGCGACAGCCCTACGAGCAGTACTTC.

This clone was observed a single time. J is TRBJ1-1 and V is TRBV28; the match to TRBD1 covers 8 bases. J lost 9 bases, V lost 5 bases, and 8 bases had no gene match. CDR1 and CDR2 from the germline V gene are MDHEN and SYDVKM. This CDR3 region has 13 residues. The CDR3 DNA sequence: TGTGCCAGCAGTGGACAGGGCTCTTCTAAAGCTTTCTTT. Protein sequence: CASSGQGSSKAFF.

This clone has only one observation. This rearrangement joins TRBV30 to TRBJ1-1; D possibly corresponds to TRBD1 (6 bases). The CDR3 length is 14 residues. Deletions cut 0 bases from V and 6 bases from J, with 14 bases between. Germline loops: CDR1 GTSNPN, CDR2 SVGIG (reference sequence). CDR3 DNA: TGTGCCTGGAGTGTACGGAGAGGGGGATCTGAAGCTTTCTTT. Translated: CAWSVRRGGSEAFF.

Of note for this clone: The same CDR3 is also encoded by other DNA sequences in this sample. The J gene is TRBJ2-7, the V gene TRBV4-1; TRBD1 aligns across 11 bases. V lost 4 bases to trimming and J lost 2 bases; unmatched junction nucleotides: 1. CDR3 size: 14 residues. From germline, CDR1 is MGHRA and CDR2 YSYEKL. CDR3 sequence (DNA): TGCGCCAGCAGCCGGGGACAGGGGGCCTACGAGCAGTACTTC. Its protein is CASSRGQGAYEQYF.

J is TRBJ1-6 and V is TRBV5-1, with D tentatively TRBD1 (5 bases). Trimming removed 0 bases from V and 11 bases from J, with 21 bases in between. CDR1 is SGHRS, CDR2 YFSETQ, per germline. The CDR3 sequence is 17 residues long. DNA for the CDR3: TGCGCCAGCAGCTTGGTTCCCGGGGCGGGGATGGGGACACCCCTCCACTTT. The encoded protein is CASSLVPGAGMGTPLHF.